One and the same sample provided the 14 T cell receptor beta chains below, sequenced in a study of blood T cell repertoires in COVID-19. Repertoires were generated with immunoSEQ multiplex PCR, while TCRdb's copy carries only in-frame clones and drops some. The data show a few hundred thousand clones, 70% to 90% seen once. Sequencing was performed on peripheral blood. These TCRs come from a man aged 18 to 30 who had recovered from COVID-19.

The rearrangement joins TRBV6-4 to TRBJ2-2; perhaps TRBD1 as D (6 bases). CDR1 and CDR2 (germline): MRHNA, SNTAGT. Trimming shortened V by 6 bases and J by 1 base, and 9 bases separated the two germline ends. The CDR3 runs to 14 residues. The CDR3 sequence is CASSTGLNTGELFF. CDR3 coding DNA: TGTGCCAGCAGCACAGGGTTGAACACCGGGGAGCTGTTTTTT.

The CDR3 protein is CATSRVQWEAFF. The DNA of the CDR3 is TGTGCCACCAGCAGAGTGCAGTGGGAAGCTTTCTTT. This chain links TRBV15 with TRBJ1-1; D uncertain. Per germline, CDR1 LNHNV and CDR2 YYDKDF (reference sequence). V lost 1 base and J lost 8, with 8 bases in between. The CDR3 has 12 residues.

This clone was recorded once. This chain uses TRBV19 with TRBJ1-1; D is undetermined. Germline assignment: CDR1 LNHDA and CDR2 SQIVND (reference sequence). CDR3 length: 12 residues. V dropped 6 bases and J dropped 1 base, with 6 bases sitting between them. The CDR3 nucleotides are TGTGCCAGTAGCACAGCGAACACTGAAGCTTTCTTT. Its translation is CASSTANTEAFF.

This clone was seen a single time. The rearrangement links TRBV30 to TRBJ1-4, with 7 bases aligning to TRBD1. Germline V gene data show CDR1 as GTSNPN and CDR2 as SVGIG (reference sequence). The CDR3 extends over 13 amino acids. The J segment lost 4 bases and the V segment lost 8 bases, leaving 7 bases of the junction unmatched. The CDR3 coding sequence is TGTGCCCTTCGGGACAGAGTTAATGAAAAACTGTTTTTT. Its protein is CALRDRVNEKLFF.

This sequence joins TRBV7-9 and TRBJ1-1, with D maybe TRBD1 (6 bases). Germline assignment: CDR1 SEHNR and CDR2 FQNEAQ (reference sequence). The V end was cut by 4 bases, the J end by 2 bases, with 17 bases between. This CDR3 region has 16 residues. This CDR3 reads CASSSSGGLGNTEAFF. As DNA, the CDR3 is TGTGCCAGCAGCTCGTCCGGGGGGCTGGGAAACACTGAAGCTTTCTTT.

This sequence joins TRBV30 and TRBJ2-3; TRBD2 matches at 8 bases. CDR1 GTSNPN and CDR2 SVGIG come from the germline V gene (reference sequence). The CDR3 has 15 residues. Germline trimming cut 4 bases from V and 0 bases from J; bases unmatched to any gene: 6. The CDR3 is CAWTGGASSTDTQYF. CDR3 sequence (DNA): TGTGCCTGGACCGGGGGGGCCTCAAGCACAGATACGCAGTATTTT.

The V call is TRBV6-5, the J call TRBJ1-1; D gene unclear. V lost 8 bases and J 0 bases, leaving 16 bases between the germline ends. The CDR3 contains 15 residues. Germline V CDR1 and CDR2: MNHEY, SVGAGI. CDR3 bases: TGTGCCAGCCGATCCCGGACGGAGGTGAACACTGAAGCTTTCTTT. It yields the protein CASRSRTEVNTEAFF.

The chain joins TRBV6-1 to TRBJ1-2; the match to TRBD1 covers 7 bases. Germline V gene data show CDR1 as MNHNS and CDR2 as SASEGT. With 0 bases clipped from V and 5 bases from J, the junction kept 3 bases outside the gene matches. There are 14 residues in the CDR3. CDR3 DNA sequence: TGTGCCAGCAGTGAAGCCGGGACAGCGTATGGCTACACCTTC. Its translation: CASSEAGTAYGYTF.

About this clone: A read error may account for a junction end that differs from germline. The rearrangement links TRBV3-1 (or the pseudogene TRBV3-2) to TRBJ2-7; D ambiguous. CDR1 LGHDT and CDR2 YNNKEL come from the germline V gene (reference sequence). The CDR3 runs 13 residues. In DNA form, the CDR3 reads TGTGCCAGCAGCCAAGATGGATCACGAGACATGCACTTC. It codes for CASSQDGSRDMHF.

This clone has more than one count but fewer than ten. CDR3 nucleotide sequence: TGTGCCAGCAGCTTGGGGAGACTAGCATGGACCGGGGAGCTGTTTTTT. It translates to CASSLGRLAWTGELFF. The rearrangement uses TRBV11-2 and TRBJ2-2; 7 nucleotides align to TRBD2. The CDR3 contains 16 residues. The germline gives CDR1 SGHAT, CDR2 FQNNGV. Trimming took 3 bases from V and 5 from J; bases not matched to a gene: 9.

Turning to this clone: The same CDR3 can be traced to other DNA sequences in this sample. This chain uses TRBV7-9 with TRBJ2-3; 8 bases fit TRBD1. The V segment lost 5 bases and the J segment 1 base; nucleotides outside the gene matches: 2. Germline loops: CDR1 SEHNR, CDR2 FQNEAQ (reference sequence). The CDR3 consists of 14 residues. The CDR3 DNA is TGTGCCAGCAGCCTGGGACAGGGCACAGATACGCAGTATTTT. Amino acid sequence: CASSLGQGTDTQYF.

The V and J genes are TRBV3-1 (or the pseudogene TRBV3-2) and TRBJ1-6; 8 bases line up with TRBD1. With 5 bases clipped from V and 9 bases from J, the junction kept 9 bases outside the gene matches. Germline CDR1 LGHDT, CDR2 YNNKEL (reference sequence). This CDR3 has 15 amino acids. Here the CDR3 DNA reads TGTGCCAGCAGCACCCGACAGGGGAGAGCTTCACCCCTCCACTTT. It encodes CASSTRQGRASPLHF.

Notes on this clone: This sample also contains other DNA sequences that code for the same CDR3. The V gene is TRBV2, the J gene TRBJ2-2, with D possibly being TRBD2 (5 bases). V was trimmed by 4 bases and J by 1 base, leaving 7 bases between them. The CDR3 is 14 amino acids. Germline-derived CDR1 and CDR2 are SNHLY and FYNNEI. The CDR3 sequence is CASSGGLNTGELFF. The CDR3 region has the DNA TGTGCCAGCAGTGGAGGACTGAACACCGGGGAGCTGTTTTTT. Together with reference TRBV2 and TRBJ2-2, the CDR3 gives the full variable domain: EPEVTQTPSHQVTQMGQEVILRCVPISNHLYFYWYRQILGQKVEFLVSFYNNEISEKSEIFDDQFSVERPDGSNFTLKIRSTKLEDSAMYFCASSGGLNTGELFFGEGSRLTVL.

The chain recombines TRBV4-1 with TRBJ2-5, with 8 bases that match TRBD2. From germline, CDR1 is MGHRA and CDR2 YSYEKL. V lost 1 base to trimming and J lost 3 bases; unmatched junction nucleotides: 4. The CDR3 totals 15 residues. CDR3 protein: CASSQVTAGEETQYF. DNA of the CDR3: TGCGCCAGCAGCCAAGTCACAGCGGGAGAAGAGACCCAGTACTTC.